This entry lists 27 T cell receptor beta chains sequenced from one sample in a study of blood T cell repertoires in COVID-19. Using immunoSEQ multiplex PCR, the repertoire was profiled, and TCRdb retains in-frame clones only, with some absent. This table has about 200,000 clones, 87% appearing once. Specimen: peripheral blood. The receptors here all came from a man in his sixties who had recovered from COVID-19.

The chain combines TRBV6-5 with TRBJ1-3; a weak D match, TRBD1 (6 bases). Trimming removed 8 bases at V and 2 bases at J, with 13 bases between. Germline CDR1 MNHEY, CDR2 SVGAGI. The CDR3 loop spans 14 amino acids. The CDR3 bases are TGTGCCAGCCACCCCTCAGGGGCTGGAAACACCATATATTTT. Translated, it gives CASHPSGAGNTIYF.

V usage is TRBV2 and J usage is TRBJ1-1; D perhaps matches TRBD1 (6 bases). The V end lost 9 bases, the J end lost 7 bases, and 18 bases lay between the germline ends. CDR3 size: 13 residues. Germline lookup yields CDR1 SNHLY and CDR2 FYNNEI. The CDR3 DNA follows: TGTGCCAGACTTCAGGGGACACGGGGTGAAGCTTTCTTT. Its protein product is CARLQGTRGEAFF.

This clone has a single count. The chain combines TRBV4-3 with TRBJ1-1; D not certain. Germline V gene lookup returns CDR1 LGHNA and CDR2 YSLEER. The length of the CDR3 is 15 residues. Trimming pared 1 base from V and 1 base from J, leaving 10 bases between. CDR3 in amino acids: CASSQVRGGNTEAFF. CDR3 sequence (DNA): TGCGCCAGCAGCCAAGTCCGGGGTGGGAACACTGAAGCTTTCTTT.

The chain links TRBV27 to TRBJ1-5, with D possibly TRBD1 on 6 matching bases. There are 14 residues in the CDR3. V shed 8 bases and J shed 2 bases, with 13 bases lying between them. The germline CDR1 and CDR2 sequences are MNHEY and SMNVEV (reference sequence). For the CDR3, the DNA is TGTGCCAGCTCAGACAGGCGGGGCAATCAGCCCCAGCATTTT. Its protein product is CASSDRRGNQPQHF.

The chain links TRBV3-1 (or the pseudogene TRBV3-2) to TRBJ2-1, with TRBD2 identical over 8 bases. The CDR3 runs 14 residues. J was trimmed by 4 bases and V by 6 bases; bases with no gene match: 5. The germline CDR1 and CDR2 sequences are LGHDT and YNNKEL (reference sequence). CDR3 nucleotides: TGTGCCAGCAGTTCACTAGCGGCATACAATGAGCAGTTCTTC. Residues: CASSSLAAYNEQFF.

This clone appeared a few times. The gene calls are TRBV14 and TRBJ2-1; 7 nucleotides line up with TRBD1. After removal of 6 bases from V and 13 bases from J, the junction contained 12 bases not matched to a gene. The V gene's germline CDR1 is SGHDN and CDR2 FVKESK. The CDR3 extends over 13 amino acids. CDR3 nucleotides: TGTGCCAGCAGTCAAAACCTTCGGGACAGTCAGTTCTTC. This gives the protein CASSQNLRDSQFF.

The chain recombines TRBV6-5 with TRBJ1-4; D possibly corresponds to TRBD1 (6 bases). Per germline, CDR1 MNHEY and CDR2 SVGAGI. This CDR3 spans 14 amino acids. V lost 11 bases and J 6 bases, leaving 19 bases between the germline ends. CDR3 loop: CAAGGATSHEKLFF. CDR3 DNA: TGTGCCGCCGGGGGGGCGACATCCCATGAAAAACTGTTTTTT.

This clone was seen ten or more times. The chain recombines TRBV10-3 with TRBJ2-7, with unresolved D. Trimming took off 5 bases at V and 2 bases at J, with 4 bases between the two ends. This CDR3 comprises 11 residues. Per the germline V gene, CDR1 is ENHRY and CDR2 is SYGVKD. The CDR3 DNA sequence: TGTGCCATCAGTCAGACCTACGAGCAGTACTTC. This gives the protein CAISQTYEQYF.

The V call is TRBV5-4, the J call TRBJ1-2; 7 bases map to TRBD1. V shed 2 bases, J shed 6 bases, and the junction held 16 bases outside the gene matches. This CDR3 comprises 17 residues. Germline CDR1 SGHNT, CDR2 YYREEE (reference sequence). CDR3 region: CASSFTLPIGGENGYTF. CDR3 nucleotides: TGTGCCAGCAGCTTTACTTTACCGATAGGGGGCGAGAATGGCTACACCTTC.

V and J are TRBV9 and TRBJ2-2; TRBD2 matches 8 bases. This CDR3 has 17 residues. CDR1 and CDR2 (germline): SGDLS, YYNGEE. Trimming took 3 bases from V and 6 from J; bases not matched to a gene: 13. For the CDR3, the DNA is TGTGCCAGCAGCGCCGCCCTACTAGCGGCATCTGCCGGGGAGCTGTTTTTT. The encoded protein is CASSAALLAASAGELFF. The full variable domain, completed using reference TRBV9 and TRBJ2-2, is DSGVTQTPKHLITATGQRVTLRCSPRSGDLSVYWYQQSLDQGLQFLIQYYNGEERAKGNILERFSAQQFPDLHSELNLSSLELGDSALYFCASSAALLAASAGELFFGEGSRLTVL.

The chain is built from TRBV6-5 and TRBJ1-1; D may be TRBD1 (5 bases). Germline loops: CDR1 MNHEY, CDR2 SVGAGI. This CDR3 has 11 residues. The CDR3 region is CACQGNTEAFF. CDR3 DNA: TGTGCTTGTCAGGGGAACACTGAAGCTTTCTTT.

The V and J genes are TRBV7-3 and TRBJ2-1, with a possible D match to TRBD1 (5 bases). The CDR3 has 16 amino acids. The V and J ends lost 4 bases and 6 bases respectively, with 19 bases between them. CDR1 and CDR2 (germline): SGHTA, FQGTGA. This CDR3 reads CASSSQGPLVGNEQFF. The CDR3 DNA reads TGTGCCAGCAGCTCCCAGGGTCCTCTGGTCGGCAATGAGCAGTTCTTC. The complete variable domain, with remaining parts taken from reference TRBV7-3 and TRBJ2-1, reads GAGVSQTPSNKVTEKGKYVELRCDPISGHTALYWYRQSLGQGPEFLIYFQGTGAADDSGLPNDRFFAVRPEGSVSTLKIQRTERGDSAVYLCASSSQGPLVGNEQFFGPGTRLTVL.

The chain has TRBV5-1 and TRBJ2-2, with D possibly TRBD1 on 6 matching bases. Trimming took 4 bases from V and 1 from J, leaving 11 bases between them. This CDR3 region has 15 residues. Germline values: CDR1 SGHRS, CDR2 YFSETQ. CDR3 amino acids: CASSGGHMNTGELFF. Here the CDR3 DNA reads TGCGCCAGCAGCGGGGGACATATGAACACCGGGGAGCTGTTTTTT. Drawing the rest from reference TRBV5-1 and TRBJ2-2, the complete variable domain is KAGVTQTPRYLIKTRGQQVTLSCSPISGHRSVSWYQQTPGQGLQFLFEYFSETQRNKGNFPGRFSGRQFSNSRSEMNVSTLELGDSALYLCASSGGHMNTGELFFGEGSRLTVL.

The chain has TRBV7-2 and TRBJ1-1, with unresolved D. Between the trimmed V and J ends, which lost 5 bases and 1 base, there was a span of 14 bases. Germline V gene lookup returns CDR1 SGHTA and CDR2 FQGNSA. The CDR3 loop spans 15 amino acids. CDR3 amino acids: CASSRRPGPNTEAFF. CDR3 sequence (DNA): TGTGCCAGCAGCCGCCGACCAGGCCCGAACACTGAAGCTTTCTTT.

The gene calls are TRBV30 and TRBJ2-3, with D possibly TRBD2 on 5 matching bases. Germline CDR1 is GTSNPN and CDR2 is SVGIG (reference sequence). The CDR3 is made up of 13 amino acids. V dropped 0 bases and J dropped 3 bases, with 7 bases sitting between them. CDR3 nucleotide sequence: TGTGCCTGGAGTGTACGAGGGACAGATACGCAGTATTTT. It codes for CAWSVRGTDTQYF.

The gene calls are TRBV5-8 and TRBJ1-1, with D possibly matching TRBD1 (5 bases). Trimming cost V 4 bases and J 4 bases, with 17 bases left between them. The CDR3 covers 15 residues. The germline V gene has CDR1 SGHTS and CDR2 YDEGEE. The CDR3 is CASSVWGVRTTEAFF. The CDR3 DNA follows: TGTGCCAGCAGCGTATGGGGGGTCCGAACCACTGAAGCTTTCTTT.

V gene TRBV7-2 combines with J gene TRBJ1-5, with D unclear. This CDR3 region has 18 residues. V gave up 2 bases and J gave up 1 base, with 18 bases separating them. Germline CDR1 is SGHTA and CDR2 is FQGNSA. For the CDR3, the DNA is TGTGCCAGCAGCTTATGGCCCCGAGGTTTAGAAAGCAATCAGCCCCAGCATTTT. Translated: CASSLWPRGLESNQPQHF. The full variable domain, completed using reference TRBV7-2 and TRBJ1-5, is GAGVSQSPSNKVTEKGKDVELRCDPISGHTALYWYRQSLGQGLEFLIYFQGNSAPDKSGLPSDRFSAERTGGSVSTLTIQRTQQEDSAVYLCASSLWPRGLESNQPQHFGDGTRLSIL.

The chain employs TRBV6-5 and TRBJ1-2; D not certain. Trimming stripped 2 bases from V and 2 bases from J, with 6 bases between. The CDR3 totals 13 residues. Germline V CDR1 and CDR2: MNHEY, SVGAGI. The CDR3 DNA follows: TGTGCCAGCAGTTACGCAGAAAACTATGGCTACACCTTC. Residues: CASSYAENYGYTF.

The rearrangement joins TRBV5-3 to TRBJ2-5; D call uncertain. TRBV5-3 is flagged as an ORF with uncertain function. CDR3 length equals 15 residues. The V gene lost 3 bases and the J gene lost 7 bases, with 19 bases spanning the gap. The CDR3 sequence is CARSCPSPSVGTQYF. The CDR3 nucleotides are TGTGCCAGAAGCTGCCCTAGTCCTTCGGTGGGGACCCAGTACTTC.

The CDR3 DNA follows: TGTGCCAGCAGCTTAGAAGGAGGGCTTGGGGAGCTGTTTTTT. It yields the protein CASSLEGGLGELFF. This chain uses TRBV7-2 with TRBJ2-2; weak D call: TRBD2 (6 bases). The CDR3 runs 14 residues. Germline V gene lookup returns CDR1 SGHTA and CDR2 FQGNSA. Trimming left V 1 base short and J 8 bases short, with 11 bases between.

This rearrangement joins TRBV25-1 to TRBJ2-7; tentatively, D is TRBD2 (7 bases). Trimming removed 5 bases at V and 4 bases at J, with 9 bases between. Germline loops: CDR1 MGHDK, CDR2 SYGVNS. This CDR3 region has 12 residues. Here the CDR3 DNA reads TGTGCCAGCAGTAGGGGGGGATACGAGCAGTACTTC. As protein: CASSRGGYEQYF.

The count of this clone is one. This rearrangement joins TRBV27 to TRBJ1-2; 7 nucleotides match TRBD1. The CDR3 contains 14 residues. The ends lost 5 bases at V and 7 bases at J; junction bases unmatched: 10. Germline CDR1 and CDR2: MNHEY and SMNVEV (reference sequence). The CDR3 coding sequence is TGTGCCAGCAGTCCCAACAGGGGCACTACTGGCTACACCTTC. Amino acids: CASSPNRGTTGYTF.

This clone has a handful of counts. Other DNA variants within this sample encode the same CDR3. The chain joins TRBV7-2 to TRBJ2-1; TRBD2 agrees at 11 bases. The CDR3 is 16 amino acids. CDR1 and CDR2 from the germline V gene are SGHTA and FQGNSA. The V and J ends lost 5 bases and 2 bases, in that order; junction bases with no gene match: 5. CDR3 sequence reads: CASSLLAGDTYNEQFF. DNA of the CDR3: TGTGCCAGCAGCCTACTAGCGGGAGACACCTACAATGAGCAGTTCTTC.

The J gene is TRBJ1-6, the V gene TRBV2; the D gene is possibly TRBD1 (6 bases). CDR1 and CDR2 from the germline V gene are SNHLY and FYNNEI. Between the trimmed V and J ends, which lost 4 bases and 9 bases, there was a span of 16 bases. CDR3 length equals 15 residues. CDR3: CASSVTALDSSPLHF. CDR3 coding DNA: TGTGCCAGCAGTGTTACTGCCTTGGACAGTTCACCCCTCCACTTT.

This clone was seen more than once but under ten times. This chain uses TRBV4-2 with TRBJ2-5; possible D gene TRBD1, 6 bases. The CDR3 is 16 residues long. Germline-derived CDR1 and CDR2 are LGHNA and YNFKEQ. The V gene lost 1 base and the J gene lost 4 bases, with 16 bases spanning the gap. CDR3 in DNA: TGTGCCAGCAGCCAAGGACTCCCCAGGGGCGGAGAGACCCAGTACTTC. This gives the protein CASSQGLPRGGETQYF.

This chain connects TRBV7-9 to TRBJ1-4; no reliable D call. Germline CDR1 is SEHNR and CDR2 is FQNEAQ (reference sequence). V dropped 5 bases and J dropped 8 bases, with 15 bases sitting between them. The CDR3 sequence is 14 residues long. The CDR3 DNA sequence: TGTGCCAGCAGCCTACCGGGAAGCAGGGAAAAACTGTTTTTT. The encoded protein is CASSLPGSREKLFF.

There are a few counts of this clone. J is TRBJ1-6 and V is TRBV5-1; 11 bases agree with TRBD1. The V gene end was trimmed by 0 bases and the J gene end by 9 bases; junction bases not matched to a gene: 5. CDR1 is SGHRS and CDR2 is YFSETQ in the germline V gene. CDR3 length: 16 residues. This CDR3 reads CASSLAGGQGVSPLHF. In DNA, the CDR3 is TGCGCCAGCAGCTTGGCGGGGGGACAGGGGGTTTCACCCCTCCACTTT. The entire variable domain, with the rest obtained from reference TRBV5-1 and TRBJ1-6, is as follows: KAGVTQTPRYLIKTRGQQVTLSCSPISGHRSVSWYQQTPGQGLQFLFEYFSETQRNKGNFPGRFSGRQFSNSRSEMNVSTLELGDSALYLCASSLAGGQGVSPLHFGNGTRLTVT.